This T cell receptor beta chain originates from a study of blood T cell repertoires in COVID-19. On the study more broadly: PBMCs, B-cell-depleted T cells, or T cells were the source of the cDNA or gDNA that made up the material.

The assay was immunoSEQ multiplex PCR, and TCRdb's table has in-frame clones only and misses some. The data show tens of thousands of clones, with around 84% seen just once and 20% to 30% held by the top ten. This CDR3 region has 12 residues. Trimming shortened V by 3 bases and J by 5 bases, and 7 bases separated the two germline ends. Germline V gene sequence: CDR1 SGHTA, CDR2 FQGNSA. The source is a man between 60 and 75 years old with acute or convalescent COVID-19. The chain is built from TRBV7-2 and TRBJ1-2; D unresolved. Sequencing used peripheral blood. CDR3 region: CASSLVGYGYTF. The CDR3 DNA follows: TGTGCCAGCAGCTTGGTCGGGTATGGCTACACCTTC.